This T cell receptor beta chain was found in a study of cytomegalovirus exposure and HLA in healthy donors. This CDR3 has 15 residues. J lost 5 bases, V lost 10 bases, and 12 bases had no gene match. Germline CDR1 LNHDA, CDR2 SQIVND (reference sequence). This clone showed up just a few times. Its specificity is unknown. Notes on the study in general: Some TCR beta chains (about 180 of them) were listed as cytomegalovirus-associated.

Use of 60 Vbeta and 13 Jbeta primers characterized the PCR. TCRdb's table, derived via immunoSEQ multiplex PCR, lists solely in-frame clones and lacks some. In the table there are roughly 120,000 clones, roughly 74% of which are singletons. Specimen: PBMCs. The chain combines TRBV19 with TRBJ1-5; 9 nucleotides agree with TRBD1. This receptor was taken from a woman aged 50 to 60 in good health and CMV-seropositive. Written as DNA, the CDR3 is TGTGCCACCTCAACGGGGACAGGGCTCGATCAGCCCCAGCATTTT. Its translation: CATSTGTGLDQPQHF.